This record looks at one T cell receptor (beta chain) sequence and its context. Its antigen is as yet unknown. This specimen includes other DNA sequences encoding the same CDR3. This sample was included in a study of shared clonotypes between healthy human individuals. The study's findings and limits: In this cohort, only blood was sampled, and tissue repertoires likely differ.

V shed 4 bases and J shed 1 base, with 14 bases lying between them. Germline V gene sequence: CDR1 SGHRS, CDR2 YFSETQ. The CDR3 sequence is 15 residues long. How the authors handled the data: Filtering differed because ImmunoSEQ produced junction-only sequences that carried no quality scores. This table comes from immunoSEQ multiplex PCR, and its TCRdb copy is limited to in-frame clones, with some not included. V and J calls and clone size are given by that table; D and trimming were obtained from the DNA. The sample consists of about 2.4 million clones, over 85% of them appearing once. The clonotype was recovered from a man between 18 and 35 years old in good health. Some clones in this sample may be carry-over from other donors' samples. Sequencing was done on a sample of naive CD4+ T cells from PBMCs. Subset in this sample: CD45RA+ positively selected. The V and J genes are TRBV5-1 and TRBJ1-1; a possible D gene is TRBD1 (6 bases). CDR3 bases: TGCGCCAGCAGCCCAGACGGACAGTCGAACACTGAAGCTTTCTTT. Protein product: CASSPDGQSNTEAFF.